The 3 T cell receptor beta chains given below trace back to one sample, sequenced in a study of PD-1 blockade in classical Hodgkin lymphoma. Exposure to brentuximab vedotin varied, and each patient had relapsed following autologous stem cell transplantation. The study isolated CD8+ T cells from thawed PBMCs by magnetic negative selection. The assay was immunoSEQ multiplex PCR, and TCRdb's table has in-frame clones only and misses some. The sample has about 13,000 clones; 65% to 85% are singletons. Sequenced material: CD8+ T cells from blood, taken at baseline. These receptors all come from a human donor with classical Hodgkin lymphoma.

V usage is TRBV19 and J usage is TRBJ2-7, with D perhaps TRBD1 or TRBD2 (5 bases each). CDR3 length: 15 residues. The V gene's germline CDR1 is LNHDA and CDR2 SQIVND (reference sequence). V lost 2 bases, J lost 3 bases, and 14 bases lay in between. In DNA form, the CDR3 reads TGTGCCAGTAGTATATCTGGGGGAGCGATCTACGAGCAGTACTTC. Its protein product is CASSISGGAIYEQYF. The full variable domain, its missing parts supplied by reference TRBV19 and TRBJ2-7, is DGGITQSPKYLFRKEGQNVTLSCEQNLNHDAMYWYRQDPGQGLRLIYYSQIVNDFQKGDIAEGYSVSREKKESFPLTVTSAQKNPTAFYLCASSISGGAIYEQYFGPGTRLTVT.

The chain links TRBV5-6 to TRBJ1-2; D gene unclear. The CDR3 is made up of 14 amino acids. The V gene's germline CDR1 is SGHDT and CDR2 YYEEEE. With 0 bases removed from V and 5 bases from J, the gap between germline ends came to 11 bases. CDR3 bases: TGTGCCAGCAGCTTGGGGCAGATGGTTTATGGCTACACCTTC. Translating gives CASSLGQMVYGYTF.

This clone was observed once. The V call is TRBV5-6, the J call TRBJ2-7; D may correspond to TRBD1 or TRBD2 (5 bases each). CDR1 SGHDT and CDR2 YYEEEE come from the germline V gene. CDR3 length: 15 residues. V dropped 4 bases and J dropped 6 bases, with 20 bases sitting between them. CDR3 nucleotides: TGTGCCAGCAGCCCACTCCCGCCCGGGGCCTCCGAGCAGTACTTC. Amino acids: CASSPLPPGASEQYF.